A selection of T cell receptor beta chains follows, all from one sample in a study of radiation and T cells in renal cell carcinoma. Assay used: immunoSEQ multiplex PCR; TCRdb lists only in-frame clones, some missing. The sample has tens of thousands of clones, 82% seen once. Source: blood, taken from a patient whose treatment included radiotherapy and nephrectomy. These receptors came from a man aged 55 to 70 with renal cell carcinoma. Each CDR3 is given with its conserved first and last residue. The D gene is left open where the match is weak.

V: TRBV11-2
D: NA
CDR3: CASSSEGGAGRFETQYF

V: TRBV6-6
D: NA
CDR3: CASSYRDTEAFF

V: TRBV28
D: TRBD1
CDR3: CASSTRQGASYEQYF

V: TRBV10-1
D: NA
CDR3: CASSETSRGASYEQYF

V: TRBV7-9
D: NA
CDR3: CASSFSGANVLTF

V: TRBV28
D: NA
CDR3: CASSRPWQGRHEQYF

V: TRBV5-1
D: NA
CDR3: CASSLAGQYNQPQHF

V: TRBV27
D: TRBD1
CDR3: CASSLATGGSNTQYF

V: TRBV5-1
D: NA
CDR3: CASSPTGAYTDTQYF

V: TRBV11-3
D: NA
CDR3: CASSLDLGTEAFF

V: TRBV14
D: NA
CDR3: CASSQDRQPQHF

V: TRBV27
D: NA
CDR3: CASSFHDRKETQYF

V: TRBV5-6
D: TRBD2
CDR3: CASSRSGVLDTQYF

V: TRBV5-1
D: NA
CDR3: CASSLGTGNTIYF

V: TRBV11-2
D: TRBD2
CDR3: CASISGTSGRMNEQYF

V: TRBV7-9
D: TRBD2
CDR3: CASSSTSGRAQTGELFF

V: TRBV2
D: TRBD1
CDR3: CASSGYRGRGDEKLFF

V: TRBV6-5
D: NA
CDR3: CASSPDYYLYEQYF

V: TRBV6-4
D: TRBD1
CDR3: CASSVEGANGYGYTF

V: TRBV18
D: NA
CDR3: CASSPEVQGNQPQHF

V: TRBV19
D: TRBD1
CDR3: CASTPGQVGEKLFF

V: TRBV30
D: TRBD1
CDR3: CAWSRGQGRHF

V: TRBV7-9
D: NA
CDR3: CASSLAVGEYTGELFF

V: TRBV2
D: NA
CDR3: CASSDGGTYNSPLHF

V: TRBV19
D: NA
CDR3: CASRLQVGSGNTIYF

V: TRBV11-2
D: TRBD1
CDR3: CASSSIRRQGPSYEQYF

V: TRBV6-5
D: TRBD1
CDR3: CASSPTGGRGEKLFF

V: TRBV27
D: TRBD2
CDR3: CASSLLAGGPSQETQYF

V: TRBV19
D: NA
CDR3: CASSMVADRTDTQYF

V: TRBV6-5
D: NA
CDR3: CASSYGGGTEAFF

V: TRBV10-3
D: NA
CDR3: CAIRNRNTEAFF

V: TRBV6-5
D: NA
CDR3: CASSAPGLKTQYF

V: TRBV7-9
D: NA
CDR3: CASSLSSGNTDTQYF

V: TRBV6-5
D: NA
CDR3: CASSWGPDTDTQYF

V: TRBV9
D: NA
CDR3: CASSARDIQETQYF

V: TRBV28
D: TRBD1
CDR3: CASSEQGAAFYGYTF

V: TRBV6-5
D: TRBD2
CDR3: CASSPLGTSDYEQYF

V: TRBV9
D: TRBD2
CDR3: CASSARGLANTDTQYF

V: TRBV27
D: NA
CDR3: CASSLPGGLYNEQFF

V: TRBV6-1
D: TRBD2
CDR3: CASSALAGSGELFF

V: TRBV5-1
D: NA
CDR3: CASSLDPTRADGEQFF

V: TRBV5-4
D: NA
CDR3: CASSYREGNLLGYTF

V: TRBV7-8
D: TRBD1
CDR3: CASSLRGQWAYEQYF

V: TRBV19
D: NA
CDR3: CASSMDGYGYTF

V: TRBV27
D: TRBD2
CDR3: CASSLTLAGLKETQYF

V: TRBV16
D: TRBD1
CDR3: CASSQRSQGGDGYTF

V: TRBV15
D: NA
CDR3: CATSRDGIAVNEQFF

V: TRBV6-6
D: NA
CDR3: CASSYSGRLEQYF

V: TRBV4-1
D: NA
CDR3: CASSQDDRVLGQPQHF

V: TRBV5-1
D: NA
CDR3: CASSGLGTFTDTQYF

V: TRBV7-9
D: NA
CDR3: CASSFGGSSYEQYF

V: TRBV7-2
D: TRBD2
CDR3: CASSLRSGSSDEQFF